This TCR beta chain was sequenced for a study of T cells after yellow fever vaccination. Germline V gene data show CDR1 as SQVTM and CDR2 as ANQGSEA. The CDR3 length is 14 residues. Trimming took off 4 bases at V and 6 bases at J, with 15 bases between the two ends. TCRdb recomputed calls from the 5' RACE reads with MiXCR, one row per CDR3 protein. The data hold some 390,000 distinct CDR3 sequences, with roughly 6.1% observed a single time. The rearrangement uses TRBV29-1 and TRBJ2-2; D not certain. Sequencing was performed on PBMCs, taken 5 days after the yellow fever booster vaccination. The source of this sequence is a man aged 30-40 years who received the YFV17D yellow fever vaccine. The CDR3 spells CSVVTGSVAGELFF. CDR3 nucleotide sequence: TGCAGCGTTGTAACCGGGTCAGTAGCCGGGGAGCTGTTTTTT.